The text below deals with one TCR beta chain. Antigen specificity is unknown. This sample stems from a study of CD8 T cells in ankylosing spondylitis. V was trimmed by 4 bases and J by 5 bases, leaving 18 bases between them. The CDR3 loop spans 15 amino acids. Study results and limitations: In ankylosing spondylitis patients, matched synovial fluid reportedly showed significant enrichment of disease-linked clones. Disease-linked clones were CD8+ and relatively rare in peripheral blood. Reports of some motif variants in reactive arthritis synovial fluid and blood predate this one. A TCR beta motif of roughly 8 highly homologous variants seemed to mark ankylosing spondylitis blood.

Using quantitative 5'-RACE with molecular barcodes, the authors made TCR beta libraries. TCRdb itself ran the 5' RACE reads through MiXCR, one entry per CDR3 protein. Of around 450,000 distinct CDR3 sequences in the sample, roughly a quarter were seen once. The source of this sequence is a male donor with ankylosing spondylitis. The specimen was blood, either unsorted or a sorted T cell fraction (not recorded which). The J gene is TRBJ2-7, the V gene TRBV12-3 or TRBV12-4; a weak D match, TRBD2 (5 bases). The CDR3, as DNA: TGTGCCAGCAGTTCCGAGGGCACACAGCGGCACGAGCAGTACTTC. Translating gives CASSSEGTQRHEQYF.